Given below is one T cell receptor beta chain in context. Its cognate antigen is unknown. This specimen comes from a study of shared clonotypes between healthy human individuals. Those who donated, Caucasian adults without exception, all lived in Nashville, Tennessee. Regarding the study as a whole: Among several donors, 4.5% to 5.5% of naive CD4 clonotypes were found in common. Memory subsets generally showed lower estimated richness than naive subsets.

The germline V gene encodes CDR1 MNHEY and CDR2 SMNVEV (reference sequence). The ends were cut back, 1 base at V and 2 bases at J, with 9 bases in the middle. This CDR3 has 15 residues. Method: immunoSEQ multiplex PCR; TCRdb's copy keeps in-frame clones and lacks some. The data hold about 1.5 million clones, with approximately 98% observed a single time. This TCR came from a man aged 25 to 45 in good health. The chain employs TRBV27 and TRBJ1-5; TRBD1 is a possible D gene (5 bases). The source material was naive CD4+ T cells sorted from blood. Subset of the sample: CD45RA+ positively selected. CDR3 region: CASSLFQGGNQPQHF. The CDR3 bases are TGTGCCAGCAGTTTATTCCAGGGTGGCAATCAGCCCCAGCATTTT.